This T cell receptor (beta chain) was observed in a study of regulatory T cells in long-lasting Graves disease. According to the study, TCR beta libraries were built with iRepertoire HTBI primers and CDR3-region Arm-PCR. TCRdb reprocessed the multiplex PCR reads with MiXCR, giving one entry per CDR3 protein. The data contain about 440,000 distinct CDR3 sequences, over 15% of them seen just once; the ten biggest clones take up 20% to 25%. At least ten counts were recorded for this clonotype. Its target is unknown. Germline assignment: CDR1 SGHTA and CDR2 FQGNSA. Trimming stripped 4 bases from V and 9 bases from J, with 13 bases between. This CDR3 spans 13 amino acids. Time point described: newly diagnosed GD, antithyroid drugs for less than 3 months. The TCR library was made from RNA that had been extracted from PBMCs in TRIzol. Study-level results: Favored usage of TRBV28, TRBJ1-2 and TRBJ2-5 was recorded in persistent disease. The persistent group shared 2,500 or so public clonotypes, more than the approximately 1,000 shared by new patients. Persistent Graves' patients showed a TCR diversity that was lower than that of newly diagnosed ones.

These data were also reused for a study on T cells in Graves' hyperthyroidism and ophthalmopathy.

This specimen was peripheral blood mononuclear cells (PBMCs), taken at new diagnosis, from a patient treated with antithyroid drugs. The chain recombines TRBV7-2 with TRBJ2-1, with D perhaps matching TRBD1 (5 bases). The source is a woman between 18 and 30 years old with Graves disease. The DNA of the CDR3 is TGTGCCAGCAGCTCTTCCCCAGGGCTTGAGCAGTTCTTC. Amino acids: CASSSSPGLEQFF.